The present T cell receptor (beta chain) was sequenced within a study of blood T cell repertoires in COVID-19. The wider study: COVID-19 samples, acute and convalescent, were from the United States, Italy and Spain. From T cells, B-cell-depleted T cells, or PBMCs came the material, which was cDNA or gDNA.

This CDR3 comprises 15 residues. V gave up 6 bases and J gave up 1 base; unmatched junction bases: 8. Germline V gives CDR1 MDHEN, CDR2 SYDVKM. Original analysis: Estimation of nucleated cell counts relied on the amplification of reference gene primers. Produced via immunoSEQ multiplex PCR; TCRdb's table is partial and in-frame only. Clone size and V and J calls were adopted from that table, with D and trimming inferred from the DNA. This sample carries roughly 120,000 clones, 80% to 90% of them seen once, and the ten largest clones take over 1.2%. The sample taken for sequencing was peripheral blood. This TCR was sampled from a man aged 40-50 years with acute or convalescent COVID-19. The chain carries TRBV28 and TRBJ1-1; 7 bases agree with TRBD1. The CDR3 protein is CASRLPGTANTEAFF. In DNA, the CDR3 is TGTGCCAGCAGACTACCTGGGACAGCGAACACTGAAGCTTTCTTT. Based on the CDR3 plus reference TRBV28 and TRBJ1-1, the full variable domain is DVKVTQSSRYLVKRTGEKVFLECVQDMDHENMFWYRQDPGLGLRLIYFSYDVKMKEKGDIPEGYSVSREKKERFSLILESASTNQTSMYLCASRLPGTANTEAFFGQGTRLTVV.